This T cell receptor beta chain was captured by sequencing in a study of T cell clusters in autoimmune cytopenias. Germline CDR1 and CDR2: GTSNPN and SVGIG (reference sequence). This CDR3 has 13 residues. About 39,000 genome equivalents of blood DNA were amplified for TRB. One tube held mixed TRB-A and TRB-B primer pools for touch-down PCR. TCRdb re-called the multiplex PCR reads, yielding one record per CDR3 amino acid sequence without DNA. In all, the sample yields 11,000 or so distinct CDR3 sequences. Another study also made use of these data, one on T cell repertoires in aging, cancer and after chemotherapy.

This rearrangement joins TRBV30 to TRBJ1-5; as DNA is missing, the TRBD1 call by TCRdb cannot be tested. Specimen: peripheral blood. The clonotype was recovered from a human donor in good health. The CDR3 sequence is CAWSPSGGSPQHF.